One and the same sample provided the 2 T cell receptor beta chains below, sequenced in a study of control samples from healthy donors and cancer patients. Only in-frame clones appear in the TCRdb table, and some are missing; sequencing was by immunoSEQ multiplex PCR. Of around 140,000 clones in the sample, 93% were seen once. Sequencing was done on a sample of blood. These receptor sequences come from a man between 18 and 35 years old in good health.

The rearrangement joins TRBV9 to TRBJ2-1; 11 bases fit TRBD2. Germline lookup yields CDR1 SGDLS and CDR2 YYNGEE. With V trimmed by 4 bases and J by 6 bases, 15 bases remained unmatched. This CDR3 has 18 residues. CDR3 loop: CASSSRGGTSGDSNEQFF. As DNA, the CDR3 is TGTGCCAGCAGCAGTAGAGGGGGGACTAGCGGAGACTCCAATGAGCAGTTCTTC.

The rearrangement uses TRBV5-6 and TRBJ2-2, with 7 positions matching TRBD2. Germline CDR1 reads SGHDT; CDR2 reads YYEEEE. J gave up 5 bases and V 0 bases, and 7 bases lay outside the gene matches. The CDR3 runs 16 residues. The DNA of the CDR3 is TGTGCCAGCAGCTTGGCTCTCGGGCGGGGGACCGGGGAGCTGTTTTTT. It encodes CASSLALGRGTGELFF.